The clone carrying this T cell receptor (beta chain) came up a few times. Its antigen is unidentified. Per the germline V gene, CDR1 is MNHEY and CDR2 is SMNVEV (reference sequence). The CDR3 contains 12 residues. The sample is drawn from a study of blood T cells in healthy people across ages. Study findings and constraints: Per-million-T-cell TCR beta diversity fell roughly linearly with age. Compared with aged donors, long-lived donors showed fewer expanded clones, suggesting selection.

Alongside a J-beta primer mix, a sample-barcoded 5' primer served in a second PCR lasting roughly 6 to 11 cycles. TCRdb re-derived calls from the 5' RACE reads in MiXCR, one entry per CDR3 protein. This repertoire shows around 1,500,000 distinct CDR3 sequences, roughly 27% found once; its top ten account for 7.7%. The clonotype comes from a woman aged 30 to 39 in good health. J is TRBJ1-2 and V is TRBV27; D gene unclear. The source material was blood. The CDR3 DNA reads TGTGTCAGTGGGAGGCTAAACTATGGCTACACCTTC. This gives the protein CVSGRLNYGYTF.